One sample yielded the 29 T cell receptor beta chains listed below, sequenced in a study of T-cell memory formation after mild COVID-19. TCRdb ran MiXCR on the 5' RACE reads and lists one entry per CDR3 protein. The sample consists of some 450,000 distinct CDR3 sequences, over 15% of them appearing once. Sequences were obtained from PBMCs or a T cell subset sorted from them (not recorded which). Receptors originate from a man aged 18-30 years who had mild COVID-19 (a few samples of this study predate the infection). Cell type and time point are not known.

J is TRBJ1-3 and V is TRBV7-3, with 9 nucleotides matching TRBD1. V shed 4 bases, J shed 5 bases, and the junction held 3 bases outside the gene matches. Per germline, CDR1 SGHTA and CDR2 FQGTGA. The CDR3 is 14 amino acids. Here the CDR3 reads CASSSGTGRNTIYF. The CDR3 nucleotides are TGTGCCAGCAGCTCAGGGACAGGGAGAAACACCATATATTTT. Full variable domain (outside the CDR3, taken from reference TRBV7-3 and TRBJ1-3): GAGVSQTPSNKVTEKGKYVELRCDPISGHTALYWYRQSLGQGPEFLIYFQGTGAADDSGLPNDRFFAVRPEGSVSTLKIQRTERGDSAVYLCASSSGTGRNTIYFGEGSWLTVV.

This chain links TRBV4-2 with TRBJ2-3; the D gene is possibly TRBD2 (7 bases). V lost 4 bases and J lost 0, with 17 bases in between. The CDR3 runs 17 residues. CDR1 and CDR2 from the germline V gene are LGHNA and YNFKEQ. CDR3 sequence: CASSRGGGASSTDTQYF. In nucleotides, the CDR3 is TGTGCCAGCAGCCGCGGCGGGGGCGCCTCTAGCACAGATACGCAGTATTTT.

The chain carries TRBV2 and TRBJ1-4; TRBD1 is a possible D gene (6 bases). The germline V gene encodes CDR1 SNHLY and CDR2 FYNNEI. Trimming removed 3 bases from V and 7 bases from J, with 9 bases in between. The CDR3 extends over 13 amino acids. As DNA, the CDR3 is TGTGCCAGCAGTGAGACAGGCCTTGAAAAACTGTTTTTT. This codes for CASSETGLEKLFF.

The chain links TRBV12-3 or TRBV12-4 to TRBJ1-3; TRBD1 aligns across 9 bases. V lost 5 bases and J lost 3; bases outside the gene matches: 8. This CDR3 is built from 16 residues. Here the CDR3 reads CASSPRTGDYGNTIYF. For the CDR3, the DNA is TGTGCCAGCAGTCCCCGGACAGGGGACTATGGAAACACCATATATTTT.

This clonotype has a handful of counts. V usage is TRBV6-5 and J usage is TRBJ2-5, with a weak D call TRBD2 (5 bases). CDR1 MNHEY and CDR2 SVGAGI come from the germline V gene. This CDR3 has 14 residues. V was trimmed by 0 bases and J by 3 bases, leaving 8 bases between them. The CDR3 DNA is TGTGCCAGCAGTTACTCGTTCGGGGAAGAGACCCAGTACTTC. Translating it yields CASSYSFGEETQYF.

To note about this clonotype: One junction end does not reproduce the germline sequence, and a read error may be involved. V is TRBV6-5 and J is TRBJ1-1; tentatively, D is TRBD1 (6 bases). CDR3 length: 14 amino acids. Germline V gene lookup returns CDR1 MNHEY and CDR2 SVGAGI. CDR3 DNA: TGTGCCAGCAGTTACGGCCAGCGGGACACTGAAGATTTCTTT. Its protein product is CASSYGQRDTEDFF.

The chain employs TRBV2 and TRBJ2-3; no firm D call. The CDR3 totals 13 residues. Trimming pared 4 bases from V and 1 base from J, leaving 6 bases between. Germline V gene lookup returns CDR1 SNHLY and CDR2 FYNNEI. The DNA for the CDR3 is TGTGCCAGCAGTGGAGACGGCACAGATACGCAGTATTTT. Its protein is CASSGDGTDTQYF.

A few counts support this clonotype. The chain links TRBV4-1 to TRBJ1-2; unclear D gene. Looked up from germline, CDR1 is MGHRA and CDR2 is YSYEKL. The ends were cut back, 1 base at V and 8 bases at J, with 17 bases in the middle. This CDR3 comprises 15 residues. This CDR3 reads CASSQVDSDWRGYTF. The CDR3 DNA reads as TGCGCCAGCAGCCAAGTTGACTCCGATTGGAGAGGCTACACCTTC.

This clonotype appeared once. This chain uses TRBV5-1 with TRBJ1-2; possible D gene TRBD1, 5 bases. CDR1 is SGHRS, CDR2 YFSETQ, per germline. CDR3 length: 12 amino acids. Trimming removed 3 bases at V and 7 bases at J, with 10 bases between. In DNA form, the CDR3 reads TGCGCCAGCAGCTACCAGGGCGGTGGCTACACCTTC. Encoded protein: CASSYQGGGYTF.

This clonotype has a handful of counts. The chain has TRBV5-1 and TRBJ2-1; 12 nucleotides line up with TRBD2. V was clipped by 0 bases and J by 8 bases; unmatched bases: 15. Germline-derived CDR1 and CDR2 are SGHRS and YFSETQ. This CDR3 is 19 amino acids long. In DNA form, the CDR3 reads TGCGCCAGCAGCTTGGGGTTGCTAGCGGGGGGGCTAAGTTCGGATGAGCAGTTCTTC. Translated, it gives CASSLGLLAGGLSSDEQFF.

This clonotype appeared a few times. The chain combines TRBV7-8 with TRBJ2-7; no reliable D call. This CDR3 has 15 amino acids. V lost 3 bases and J lost 1, with 13 bases in between. In germline, CDR1 is SGHVS, CDR2 FQNEAQ. The CDR3 loop reads CASSFDISYSYEQYV. CDR3 sequence (DNA): TGTGCCAGCAGCTTCGACATCTCCTATTCCTACGAGCAGTACGTC.

The chain is built from TRBV20-1 and TRBJ2-1; 8 nucleotides match TRBD2. CDR1 and CDR2 from the germline V gene are DFQATT and SNEGSKA (reference sequence). This CDR3 is built from 16 residues. Losses at the gene ends were 2 bases for V and 2 bases for J; bases not matched to a gene: 8. CDR3 sequence (DNA): TGCAGTGCTAGATCAGAACGGGGGGGCCCCTACAATGAGCAGTTCTTC. It specifies CSARSERGGPYNEQFF.

This clonotype was observed once. The chain uses TRBV20-1 and TRBJ1-2, with D possibly TRBD1 on 6 matching bases. In germline, CDR1 is DFQATT, CDR2 SNEGSKA (reference sequence). V dropped 6 bases and J dropped 4 bases, with 18 bases sitting between them. The CDR3 is 14 residues long. The CDR3 region is CSAPLLRGFYGYTF. CDR3 DNA: TGCAGTGCCCCGCTTCTCAGGGGTTTCTATGGCTACACCTTC.

This clonotype was seen a handful of times. The rearrangement links TRBV11-2 to TRBJ2-1; a weak D match, TRBD1 (6 bases). From germline, CDR1 is SGHAT and CDR2 FQNNGV. The CDR3 length is 15 residues. The V end was cut by 1 base, the J end by 9 bases, with 16 bases between. CDR3 DNA: TGTGCCAGCAGCTTAGTTGTTGCAGGGGTGAGTGAGCAGTTCTTC. Amino acid sequence: CASSLVVAGVSEQFF. Looking up the rest from reference TRBV11-2 and TRBJ2-1 gives the full variable domain: EAGVAQSPRYKIIEKRQSVAFWCNPISGHATLYWYQQILGQGPKLLIQFQNNGVVDDSQLPKDRFSAERLKGVDSTLKIQPAKLEDSAVYLCASSLVVAGVSEQFFGPGTRLTVL.

This clonotype was picked up a small number of times. This chain uses TRBV12-3 or TRBV12-4 with TRBJ1-1, with TRBD1 identical over 8 bases. The CDR3 consists of 14 residues. Germline trimming cut 3 bases from V and 10 bases from J; bases unmatched to any gene: 10. The CDR3 sequence: CASSLLRTGNGAFF. The CDR3 DNA reads TGTGCCAGCAGTTTGCTTAGGACAGGGAACGGAGCTTTCTTT.

The chain recombines TRBV6-2 or TRBV6-3 with TRBJ2-5; 8 nucleotides line up with TRBD1. V trimming: 4 bases; J trimming: 5 bases; junction bases outside the gene matches: 12. Germline lookup yields CDR1 MNHEY and CDR2 SVGEGT. This CDR3 is 16 amino acids long. The CDR3 sequence: CASSLPGAGGAETQYF. In nucleotides, the CDR3 is TGTGCCAGCAGTTTGCCCGGGGCAGGGGGCGCGGAGACCCAGTACTTC.

The rearrangement uses TRBV15 and TRBJ1-5; weak D call: TRBD1 (5 bases). Germline loops: CDR1 LNHNV, CDR2 YYDKDF (reference sequence). Trimming shortened V by 4 bases and J by 9 bases, and 16 bases separated the two germline ends. The CDR3 has 14 residues. CDR3 amino acids: CATSTEGRSLPQHF. The CDR3 DNA follows: TGTGCCACCAGCACCGAGGGACGATCGTTGCCCCAGCATTTT.

This sequence joins TRBV27 and TRBJ1-2, with D uncertain. The length of the CDR3 is 12 residues. V lost 6 bases and J lost 8, with 13 bases in between. Germline CDR1 is MNHEY and CDR2 is SMNVEV (reference sequence). The CDR3 DNA reads TGTGCCAGCAGCAGCCGCGGGGTCGGCTACACCTTC. This sequence encodes CASSSRGVGYTF.

This chain joins TRBV29-1 and TRBJ1-5; TRBD1 agrees at 9 bases. Trimming cost V 6 bases and J 3 bases; bases outside gene matches: 3. Germline CDR1 and CDR2: SQVTM and ANQGSEA. The CDR3 length is 13 residues. The CDR3 sequence: CSVGQGNNQPQHF. DNA of the CDR3: TGCAGCGTCGGACAGGGGAACAATCAGCCCCAGCATTTT.

This clonotype was counted a few times. This sequence joins TRBV7-2 and TRBJ1-2; D not certain. The CDR3 has 14 residues. Germline V gives CDR1 SGHTA, CDR2 FQGNSA. Trimming pared 2 bases from V and 4 bases from J, leaving 11 bases between. DNA for the CDR3: TGTGCCAGCAGCTTAAGCTGGCAGAGCTATGGCTACACCTTC. Protein: CASSLSWQSYGYTF.

The rearrangement uses TRBV7-8 and TRBJ2-5, with D hard to call. Germline CDR1 reads SGHVS; CDR2 reads FQNEAQ. Deletions cut 0 bases from V and 4 bases from J, with 15 bases between. The CDR3 has 16 amino acids. The CDR3 sequence is CASSLAGFGVPETQYF. The DNA of the CDR3 is TGTGCCAGCAGCTTAGCGGGGTTTGGGGTCCCAGAGACCCAGTACTTC.

The V call is TRBV6-5, the J call TRBJ2-7; D remains unclear. V was shortened by 5 bases and J by 6 bases, with 14 bases between the two germline ends. Germline V lookup: CDR1 MNHEY, CDR2 SVGAGI. This CDR3 comprises 13 residues. The CDR3 region is CASSPSDLVEQYF. In nucleotides, the CDR3 is TGTGCCAGCAGTCCAAGCGATCTTGTCGAGCAGTACTTC.

There are a few counts of this clonotype. The V gene is TRBV18, the J gene TRBJ1-2; 7 bases match TRBD1. V lost 2 bases to trimming and J lost 4 bases; unmatched junction nucleotides: 4. The CDR3 contains 14 residues. Looked up from germline, CDR1 is KGHSH and CDR2 is LQKENI. The chain's CDR3 is CASSPGDRAYGYTF. Written as DNA, the CDR3 is TGTGCCAGCTCACCAGGGGACAGAGCCTATGGCTACACCTTC.

This clonotype was seen repeatedly, ten times or more. The chain is built from TRBV10-3 and TRBJ1-1; D is possibly TRBD1 (5 bases). Trimming cost V 6 bases and J 0 bases, with 8 bases left between them. CDR1 is ENHRY, CDR2 SYGVKD, per germline. This CDR3 region has 13 residues. Written as DNA, the CDR3 is TGTGCCATCAGGGGGCCGCTGAACACTGAAGCTTTCTTT. Residues: CAIRGPLNTEAFF.

This clonotype showed up just a few times. The V gene is TRBV7-3, the J gene TRBJ1-1; TRBD1 matches 7 bases. The germline CDR1 and CDR2 sequences are SGHTA and FQGTGA. CDR3 length equals 14 residues. J lost 6 bases, V lost 5 bases, and 9 bases had no gene match. This CDR3 is CASSPTGFGSEAFF. CDR3 DNA: TGTGCCAGCAGCCCGACAGGGTTCGGATCTGAAGCTTTCTTT.

In this sample, this clonotype turned up many times. This chain uses TRBV9 with TRBJ1-6, with 9 bases identical to TRBD1. This CDR3 comprises 14 residues. Germline CDR1 reads SGDLS; CDR2 reads YYNGEE. After removal of 3 bases from V and 8 bases from J, the junction contained 3 bases not matched to a gene. As DNA, the CDR3 is TGTGCCAGCAGCGACGGACAGGGGTATTCACCCCTCCACTTT. Translated, it gives CASSDGQGYSPLHF.

This clonotype has only one observation. The rearrangement uses TRBV6-2 or TRBV6-3 and TRBJ1-5, with D perhaps TRBD1 (5 bases). CDR1 and CDR2 from the germline V gene are MNHEY and SVGEGT. This CDR3 is built from 14 residues. V was trimmed by 6 bases and J by 2 bases, leaving 11 bases between them. This chain's CDR3 is CASSRSGGNQPQHF. Written as DNA, the CDR3 is TGTGCCAGCAGCCGGTCGGGGGGCAATCAGCCCCAGCATTTT.

This clonotype was observed a handful of times. The chain recombines TRBV23-1 with TRBJ2-1, with D possibly being TRBD2 (7 bases). TRBV23-1 is recorded as an ORF, its role being uncertain. The CDR3 has 15 residues. V was cut by 4 bases and J by 7 bases, with 17 bases left in between. CDR3 in DNA: TGCGCCAGCAGTCCCCCTCAGGGAGGGGGTAATGAGCAGTTCTTC. Protein: CASSPPQGGGNEQFF.

This clonotype was detected a few times. The genes are TRBV20-1 and TRBJ2-3; 7 bases align to TRBD2. Germline V gene lookup returns CDR1 DFQATT and CDR2 SNEGSKA (reference sequence). J lost 5 bases, V lost 4 bases, and 12 bases had no gene match. The CDR3 has 15 amino acids. CDR3 region: CSAMGKRGSVDTQYF. The CDR3 nucleotides are TGCAGTGCTATGGGGAAGCGGGGCTCTGTAGATACGCAGTATTTT.